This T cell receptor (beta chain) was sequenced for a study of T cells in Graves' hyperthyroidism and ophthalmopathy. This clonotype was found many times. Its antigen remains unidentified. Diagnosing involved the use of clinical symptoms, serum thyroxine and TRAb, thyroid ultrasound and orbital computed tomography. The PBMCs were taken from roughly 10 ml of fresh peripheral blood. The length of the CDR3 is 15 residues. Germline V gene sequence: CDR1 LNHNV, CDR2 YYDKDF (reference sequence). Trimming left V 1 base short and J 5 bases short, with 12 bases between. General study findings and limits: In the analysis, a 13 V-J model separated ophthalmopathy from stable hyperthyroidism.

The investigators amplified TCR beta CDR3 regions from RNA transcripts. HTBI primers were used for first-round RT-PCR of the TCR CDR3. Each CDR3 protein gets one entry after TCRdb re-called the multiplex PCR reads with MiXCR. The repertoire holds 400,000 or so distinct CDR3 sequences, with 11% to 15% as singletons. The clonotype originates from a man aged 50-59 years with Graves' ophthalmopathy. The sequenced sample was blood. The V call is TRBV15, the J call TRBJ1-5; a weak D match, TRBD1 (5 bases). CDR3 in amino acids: CATSRVGDMDQPQHF. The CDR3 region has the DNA TGTGCCACCAGCAGAGTAGGGGATATGGATCAGCCCCAGCATTTT.